This is a list of T cell receptor beta chains from one sample in a study of graft-versus-host responses after intestinal transplantation. This table comes from immunoSEQ multiplex PCR, and its TCRdb copy is limited to in-frame clones, with some not included. Counted here are over 45,000 clones, around 90% occurring once; the ten biggest clones make up approximately 1.6%. The sample was PBMCs, taken 26 days after transplant. The receptor source for this set is a human patient who received an intestinal transplant, so some T cells may come from the graft donor. The CDR3 runs from the conserved cysteine through the conserved F or W. The order of the fields is clone size, D gene, V gene, CDR3 length, J gene, CDR3 protein, CDR3 DNA. The D gene is left open where the match is weak. Not every row has a clone size; where given, it reads once, few, many or a size class.

clone size: NA
D gene: TRBD1
V gene: TRBV9
CDR3 length: 17
J gene: TRBJ2-3
CDR3 protein: CASSVGGTGYDTDTQYF
CDR3 DNA: TGTGCCAGCAGCGTAGGGGGGACAGGGTATGACACAGATACGCAGTATTTT

clone size: NA
D gene: TRBD2
V gene: TRBV11-3
CDR3 length: 15
J gene: TRBJ2-3
CDR3 protein: CASSLGGGATDTQYF
CDR3 DNA: TGTGCCAGCAGCTTAGGCGGGGGGGCAACAGATACGCAGTATTTT

clone size: NA
D gene: NA
V gene: TRBV28
CDR3 length: 12
J gene: TRBJ1-1
CDR3 protein: CASRRGATEAFF
CDR3 DNA: TGTGCCAGCAGGCGGGGTGCCACTGAAGCTTTCTTT

clone size: NA
D gene: TRBD1
V gene: TRBV5-6
CDR3 length: 15
J gene: TRBJ2-5
CDR3 protein: CASSSVTGVQETQYF
CDR3 DNA: TGTGCCAGCAGCTCGGTAACAGGGGTCCAAGAGACCCAGTACTTC

clone size: NA
D gene: TRBD2
V gene: TRBV5-1
CDR3 length: 14
J gene: TRBJ2-3
CDR3 protein: CASCLLAPTDTQYF
CDR3 DNA: TGCGCCAGCTGCTTACTAGCGCCGACAGATACGCAGTATTTT

clone size: NA
D gene: NA
V gene: TRBV2
CDR3 length: 14
J gene: TRBJ1-2
CDR3 protein: CASSEITQAYGYTF
CDR3 DNA: TGTGCCAGCAGTGAAATCACGCAGGCCTATGGCTACACCTTC

clone size: NA
D gene: NA
V gene: TRBV5-6
CDR3 length: 14
J gene: TRBJ2-5
CDR3 protein: CASSHRALQETQYF
CDR3 DNA: TGTGCCAGCAGCCACAGGGCACTCCAAGAGACCCAGTACTTC

clone size: NA
D gene: NA
V gene: TRBV5-6
CDR3 length: 15
J gene: TRBJ2-3
CDR3 protein: CASSPTGASTDTQYF
CDR3 DNA: TGTGCCAGCAGCCCGACTGGCGCTAGCACAGATACGCAGTATTTT

clone size: NA
D gene: NA
V gene: TRBV11-2
CDR3 length: 15
J gene: TRBJ1-1
CDR3 protein: CASSLDPRPNTEAFF
CDR3 DNA: TGTGCCAGCAGCTTAGACCCTAGGCCGAACACTGAAGCTTTCTTT

clone size: NA
D gene: NA
V gene: TRBV25-1
CDR3 length: 18
J gene: TRBJ2-1
CDR3 protein: CASAPRATPSLTYNEQFF
CDR3 DNA: TGTGCCAGCGCCCCAAGAGCTACCCCCTCCCTCACCTACAATGAGCAGTTCTTC

clone size: NA
D gene: TRBD1
V gene: TRBV9
CDR3 length: 15
J gene: TRBJ2-5
CDR3 protein: CASSFRTGAAETQYF
CDR3 DNA: TGTGCCAGCAGCTTCCGGACAGGGGCGGCGGAGACCCAGTACTTC

clone size: once
D gene: NA
V gene: TRBV4-1
CDR3 length: 14
J gene: TRBJ1-5
CDR3 protein: CASSTVGLNQPQHF
CDR3 DNA: TGCGCCAGCAGCACCGTAGGACTGAATCAGCCCCAGCATTTT

clone size: NA
D gene: NA
V gene: TRBV27
CDR3 length: 14
J gene: TRBJ1-1
CDR3 protein: CASSRREGRTEAFF
CDR3 DNA: TGTGCCAGCAGCCGCCGGGAGGGGAGGACTGAAGCTTTCTTT

clone size: NA
D gene: NA
V gene: TRBV28
CDR3 length: 15
J gene: TRBJ2-5
CDR3 protein: CASSLPGVPGETQYF
CDR3 DNA: TGTGCCAGCAGTTTACCAGGGGTCCCTGGGGAGACCCAGTACTTC

clone size: NA
D gene: NA
V gene: TRBV4-1
CDR3 length: 17
J gene: TRBJ2-1
CDR3 protein: CASSQDNESNNYNEQFF
CDR3 DNA: TGCGCCAGCAGCCAAGATAATGAGAGTAATAACTACAATGAGCAGTTCTTC

clone size: NA
D gene: TRBD2
V gene: TRBV10-3
CDR3 length: 17
J gene: TRBJ2-1
CDR3 protein: CAISELAGGLMYNEQFF
CDR3 DNA: TGTGCCATCAGTGAACTAGCGGGGGGGCTAATGTACAATGAGCAGTTCTTC

clone size: NA
D gene: NA
V gene: TRBV2
CDR3 length: 12
J gene: TRBJ1-2
CDR3 protein: CASKPVVDGYTF
CDR3 DNA: TGTGCCAGCAAACCCGTGGTAGATGGCTACACCTTC

clone size: NA
D gene: TRBD1
V gene: TRBV4-3
CDR3 length: 16
J gene: TRBJ1-2
CDR3 protein: CASSEDRGYPNYGYTF
CDR3 DNA: TGCGCCAGCAGCGAAGACAGGGGCTACCCGAACTATGGCTACACCTTC

clone size: NA
D gene: NA
V gene: TRBV5-6
CDR3 length: 16
J gene: TRBJ1-4
CDR3 protein: CASSLGTDTTNEKLFF
CDR3 DNA: TGTGCCAGCAGCTTGGGGACGGACACAACTAATGAAAAACTGTTTTTT

clone size: NA
D gene: TRBD1
V gene: TRBV11-2
CDR3 length: 14
J gene: TRBJ2-1
CDR3 protein: CASSSDRGNNEQFF
CDR3 DNA: TGTGCCAGCAGCTCAGACAGGGGAAACAATGAGCAGTTCTTC

clone size: NA
D gene: TRBD1
V gene: TRBV7-2
CDR3 length: 14
J gene: TRBJ2-5
CDR3 protein: CASSSGTAQETQYF
CDR3 DNA: TGTGCCAGCAGTTCCGGGACAGCCCAAGAGACCCAGTACTTC

clone size: NA
D gene: TRBD2
V gene: TRBV28
CDR3 length: 18
J gene: TRBJ2-4
CDR3 protein: CASSVTSGRFLAKNIQYF
CDR3 DNA: TGTGCCAGCAGCGTGACTAGCGGGAGATTCTTAGCCAAAAACATTCAGTACTTC

clone size: NA
D gene: TRBD1
V gene: TRBV9
CDR3 length: 14
J gene: TRBJ2-1
CDR3 protein: CASSVRTGGNEQFF
CDR3 DNA: TGTGCCAGCAGCGTACGGACAGGGGGGAATGAGCAGTTCTTC

clone size: NA
D gene: TRBD1
V gene: TRBV7-9
CDR3 length: 14
J gene: TRBJ2-1
CDR3 protein: CASSPYYRGNEQFF
CDR3 DNA: TGTGCCAGCAGCCCATACTACAGGGGAAATGAGCAGTTCTTC

clone size: NA
D gene: NA
V gene: TRBV7-9
CDR3 length: 12
J gene: TRBJ1-1
CDR3 protein: CASSSLATEAFF
CDR3 DNA: TGTGCCAGCAGCTCCCTAGCTACTGAAGCTTTCTTT